The 13 T cell receptor beta chains in this list originate from one sample, sequenced in a study of T cells in Graves' hyperthyroidism and ophthalmopathy. The investigators amplified TCR beta CDR3 regions from RNA transcripts. First-round RT-PCR with HTBI primers amplified the TCR CDR3 region. TCRdb called the multiplex PCR reads again in MiXCR, with one record for every CDR3 protein. This table has about 350,000 distinct CDR3 sequences, 14% appearing once. Sequenced sample: blood. These receptors were obtained from a woman aged 25 to 39 with Graves' hyperthyroidism.

This clonotype showed up many times. J is TRBJ1-2 and V is TRBV29-1; D gene unclear. This CDR3 region has 11 residues. Germline CDR1 SQVTM, CDR2 ANQGSEA. Trimming shortened V by 7 bases and J by 4 bases, and 10 bases separated the two germline ends. This CDR3 reads CSAREGYGYTF. The DNA for the CDR3 is TGCAGCGCTCGAGAGGGCTATGGCTACACCTTC.

This clonotype was observed many times. The rearrangement links TRBV30 to TRBJ1-6; D possibly corresponds to TRBD1 (6 bases). CDR1 is GTSNPN, CDR2 SVGIG, per germline (reference sequence). Between the trimmed V and J ends, which lost 3 bases and 8 bases, there was a span of 14 bases. The CDR3 is 14 residues long. The CDR3 nucleotides read TGTGCCTGGAGAGGAGCAGGGGAATATTCACCCCTCCACTTT. It yields the protein CAWRGAGEYSPLHF.

This clonotype appeared a few times. V and J are TRBV28 and TRBJ2-1; TRBD2 matches at 10 bases. There are 15 residues in the CDR3. Per germline, CDR1 MDHEN and CDR2 SYDVKM. V shed 7 bases, J shed 6 bases, and the junction held 9 bases outside the gene matches. CDR3 nucleotides: TGTGCCAGCACCGCTGGGACTAGCGCCTTCAATGAGCAGTTCTTC. It yields the protein CASTAGTSAFNEQFF.

This clonotype has a handful of counts. The J gene is TRBJ2-1, the V gene TRBV20-1; D is possibly TRBD2 (6 bases). The germline CDR1 and CDR2 sequences are DFQATT and SNEGSKA (reference sequence). V dropped 5 bases and J dropped 4 bases, with 15 bases sitting between them. This CDR3 is built from 14 residues. The CDR3 nucleotides are TGCAGTGCTCCTCCCTGGGGGGAGTACAATGAGCAGTTCTTC. It specifies CSAPPWGEYNEQFF.

V gene TRBV12-3 or TRBV12-4 combines with J gene TRBJ2-1; 7 nucleotides match TRBD1. The CDR3 covers 16 residues. With 6 bases clipped from V and 5 bases from J, the junction kept 13 bases outside the gene matches. As DNA, the CDR3 is TGTGCCAGCAGACCCGGCCTACAGGGGACCAACAATGAGCAGTTCTTC. Its protein is CASRPGLQGTNNEQFF.

This clonotype has at least ten counts. This chain joins TRBV6-1 and TRBJ2-7; TRBD1 might be the D (5 bases). Trimming pared 6 bases from V and 2 bases from J, leaving 14 bases between. The germline gives CDR1 MNHNS, CDR2 SASEGT. There are 14 residues in the CDR3. The CDR3 nucleotides are TGTGCCAGCAGACGCGGCATAGGGGCCTACGAGCAGTACTTC. Residues: CASRRGIGAYEQYF.

The table lists this clonotype with many counts. The chain couples TRBV28 to TRBJ2-7; D possibly corresponds to TRBD2 (5 bases). Trimming stripped 5 bases from V and 3 bases from J, with 14 bases between. In germline, CDR1 is MDHEN, CDR2 SYDVKM. This CDR3 spans 14 amino acids. The chain's CDR3 is CASSPRGLNYEQYF. DNA of the CDR3: TGTGCCAGCAGTCCCCGCGGGTTAAACTACGAGCAGTACTTC. Using reference TRBV28 and TRBJ2-7 for the parts outside the CDR3, the full variable domain is DVKVTQSSRYLVKRTGEKVFLECVQDMDHENMFWYRQDPGLGLRLIYFSYDVKMKEKGDIPEGYSVSREKKERFSLILESASTNQTSMYLCASSPRGLNYEQYFGPGTRLTVT.

This clonotype was seen ten or more times. This rearrangement joins TRBV28 to TRBJ2-7; 7 nucleotides align to TRBD1. The CDR3 consists of 13 residues. CDR1 is MDHEN, CDR2 SYDVKM, per germline. J gave up 6 bases and V 5 bases, and 7 bases lay outside the gene matches. The CDR3 DNA reads TGTGCCAGCAGTCCCTCGACAGGGAGCGAGCAGTACTTC. Translation: CASSPSTGSEQYF.

This clonotype was counted a few times. V and J are TRBV19 and TRBJ2-2; D not certain. The germline V gene has CDR1 LNHDA and CDR2 SQIVND (reference sequence). The V and J ends lost 11 bases and 9 bases respectively, with 10 bases between them. There are 10 residues in the CDR3. CDR3 in amino acids: CAAVARELFF. The CDR3 coding sequence is TGTGCCGCAGTGGCCCGGGAGCTGTTTTTT. Based on the CDR3 plus reference TRBV19 and TRBJ2-2, the full variable domain is DGGITQSPKYLFRKEGQNVTLSCEQNLNHDAMYWYRQDPGQGLRLIYYSQIVNDFQKGDIAEGYSVSREKKESFPLTVTSAQKNPTAFYLCAAVARELFFGEGSRLTVL.

This clonotype was seen ten or more times. The chain is built from TRBV2 and TRBJ2-7, with D perhaps assigned TRBD1 or TRBD2 (5 bases each). CDR3 length equals 14 residues. The V end lost 8 bases, the J end lost 1 base, and 15 bases lay between the germline ends. Per germline, CDR1 SNHLY and CDR2 FYNNEI. In nucleotides, the CDR3 is TGTGCCAGCGGCGGTAGGGACCCATCCTACGAGCAGTACTTC. Translation gives CASGGRDPSYEQYF.

Only a few counts were recorded for this clonotype. V is TRBV20-1 and J is TRBJ2-3, with TRBD2 identical over 7 bases. Germline loops: CDR1 DFQATT, CDR2 SNEGSKA (reference sequence). This CDR3 is built from 15 residues. The trim removed 3 bases at V and 6 bases at J, leaving 12 bases unmatched. The CDR3 region is CSASLRGRARDTQYF. As DNA, the CDR3 is TGCAGTGCTAGCCTCCGAGGGAGGGCCCGGGATACGCAGTATTTT.

This rearrangement joins TRBV5-1 to TRBJ2-7; D possibly matches TRBD1 or TRBD2 (5 bases each). The V and J ends lost 5 bases and 2 bases respectively, with 17 bases between them. CDR1 SGHRS and CDR2 YFSETQ come from the germline V gene. The CDR3 extends over 15 amino acids. The DNA for the CDR3 is TGCGCCAGCAGACCGGGACCTAGCTCTACCTACGAGCAGTACTTC. Translating gives CASRPGPSSTYEQYF.

This clonotype was detected a few times. The rearrangement links TRBV15 to TRBJ2-4; TRBD2 might be the D (6 bases). The CDR3 has 16 amino acids. Per germline, CDR1 LNHNV and CDR2 YYDKDF (reference sequence). V was shortened by 3 bases and J by 0 bases, with 12 bases between the two germline ends. CDR3 loop: CATSRVADIAKNIQYF. Here the CDR3 DNA reads TGTGCCACCAGCAGGGTAGCGGATATAGCCAAAAACATTCAGTACTTC.